The clone carrying this T cell receptor (beta chain) was found a few times. This sample stems from a study of T cells of healthy individuals. TCRdb reprocessed the 5' RACE reads with MiXCR, giving one entry per CDR3 protein. The sample lists 40,000 to 65,000 distinct CDR3 sequences, 14% to 15% occurring once. With 5 bases removed from V and 4 bases from J, the gap between germline ends came to 22 bases. The CDR3 loop spans 17 amino acids. Germline V gene sequence: CDR1 SGHTA, CDR2 FQGNSA. The source of this sequence is a human donor in good health. The chain links TRBV7-2 to TRBJ2-3; either TRBD1 or TRBD2 may fit D (5 bases each). The CDR3: CASSLLEGPLTSDTQYF. In DNA, the CDR3 is TGTGCCAGCAGCCTTTTAGAGGGGCCACTAACCTCAGATACGCAGTATTTT.